The entry below gives a single T cell receptor beta chain sequence along with its context. The antigen is unknown. This entry comes from a study of T-cell memory formation after mild COVID-19. Turning to the study itself: TCR clusters largely stayed donor specific. Study results and caveats: Most CD4+ clones that shrank were in CM and EM, while CD8+ ones turned up in EMRA. Balance between CD4 and CD8 was seen in clones contracting day 15 to 85, and a CD4+ lean was seen in later expanders.

TCRdb passed the 5' RACE reads through MiXCR, listing each CDR3 protein once. The table includes about 560,000 distinct CDR3 sequences, roughly 17% detected once. Germline CDR1 and CDR2: SGHAT and FQNNGV. With 5 bases clipped from V and 2 bases from J, the junction kept 14 bases outside the gene matches. The CDR3 spans 17 residues. The material sequenced was PBMCs or a T cell subset sorted from them (not recorded which). The sequence was obtained from an adult woman who had mild COVID-19 (a few samples of this study predate the infection). Cell type and time point are not known. The rearrangement joins TRBV11-2 to TRBJ2-7; the match to TRBD2 covers 8 bases. The CDR3 loop is CASSPRGGQGPTYEQYF. CDR3 DNA: TGTGCCAGCAGCCCCCGCGGGGGGCAGGGGCCGACCTACGAGCAGTACTTC.